This T cell receptor beta chain was retrieved from a study of T cells in Graves' hyperthyroidism and ophthalmopathy. The study, taken as a whole, reports: In the blood, most expanded thyroid clonotypes above 0.001 appeared as well. The authors' 13 V-J model separated ophthalmopathy from stable hyperthyroidism.

This clonotype was seen ten or more times. The antigen is not known. V gave up 6 bases and J gave up 4 bases, with 22 bases separating them. CDR1 is DFQATT and CDR2 is SNEGSKA in the germline V gene (reference sequence). The CDR3 is made up of 15 amino acids. Ophthalmopathy patients had moderate-to-severe active disease, CAS ≥3, NOSPECS ≥4, and disease duration under 3 months. Clinical symptoms, serum thyroxine and TRAb, thyroid ultrasound and orbital computed tomography together formed the diagnostic basis. The CDR3 regions of TCR beta were amplified from RNA transcripts. First-round RT-PCR of the TCR CDR3 relied on the HTBI primer set. TCRdb recomputed calls from the multiplex PCR reads with MiXCR, one row per CDR3 protein. The sample yields fewer than 400,000 distinct CDR3 sequences, about 14% seen once.

The rearrangement joins TRBV20-1 to TRBJ2-7; D not certain. The sequenced sample was blood. The receptor was isolated from a man aged 50 or older with Graves' ophthalmopathy. The CDR3 sequence: CSARISFVGRYEQYF. The CDR3 DNA follows: TGCAGTGCCAGGATTAGTTTTGTCGGACGTTACGAGCAGTACTTC.